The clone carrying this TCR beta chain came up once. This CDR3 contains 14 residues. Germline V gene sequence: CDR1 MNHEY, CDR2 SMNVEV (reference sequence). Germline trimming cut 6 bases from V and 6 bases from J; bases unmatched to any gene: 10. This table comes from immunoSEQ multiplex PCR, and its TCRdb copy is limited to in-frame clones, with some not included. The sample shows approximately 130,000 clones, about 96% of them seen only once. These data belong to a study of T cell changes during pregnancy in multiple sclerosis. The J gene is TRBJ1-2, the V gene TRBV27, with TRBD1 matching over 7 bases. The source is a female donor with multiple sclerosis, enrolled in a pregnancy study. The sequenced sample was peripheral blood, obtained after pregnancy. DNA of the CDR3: TGTGCCAGCAGGCCGACGACAGGGAGGAATGGCTACACCTTC. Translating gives CASRPTTGRNGYTF.